The rows below give T cell receptor beta chains drawn from one sample of a study of T cell repertoires in cytomegalovirus infection. Using its own MiXCR run on the reads, TCRdb lists one record per CDR3 protein. The sample lists under 200,000 distinct CDR3 sequences, 8% to 10% occurring once. Material: PBMCs. The receptors shown here come from a human donor in good health (CMV status not recorded). Some clones in this sample may be carry-over from other donors' samples. Both conserved end residues are part of each CDR3. The D gene is left open where the match is weak. Clone size, where shown, is once, few, many, or a class for clones that have expanded.

j_call d_call clone_size v_call cdr3_aa cdr3_nt
TRBJ2-1 NA NA TRBV7-2 CASSRERGWEYEQFF TGTGCCAGCAGCCGTGAGAGGGGGTGGGAATATGAGCAGTTCTTC
TRBJ1-1 NA many TRBV30 CAWSVGRTRNTEAFF TGTGCCTGGAGTGTTGGTCGGACGAGGAACACTGAAGCTTTCTTT
TRBJ2-7 NA few TRBV18 CASSPPDPWDDEQYF TGTGCCAGCTCACCTCCGGACCCCTGGGATGACGAGCAGTACTTC
TRBJ1-5 NA many TRBV19 CASSDRQTTGNQPQHF TGTGCCAGTAGTGATCGACAGACGACGGGCAATCAGCCCCAGCATTTT
TRBJ2-1 TRBD1 many TRBV27 CASSDYRQGNEQFF TGTGCCAGCAGTGACTACCGACAGGGCAATGAGCAGTTCTTC
TRBJ1-5 TRBD1 NA TRBV7-2 CASSFRQGGLQPQHF TGTGCCAGCAGCTTTCGCCAGGGGGGTCTGCAGCCCCAGCATTTT
TRBJ1-3 NA many TRBV5-4 CASSLGTDPSGNTIYF TGTGCCAGCAGCCTAGGGACGGACCCCTCTGGAAACACCATATATTTT
TRBJ1-6 NA NA TRBV20-1 CSARDSQGRINSPLHF TGCAGTGCTAGAGATAGCCAGGGACGCATTAATTCACCCCTCCACTTT
TRBJ2-5 TRBD2 many TRBV20-1 CSAGGGLGRGGQETQYF TGCAGTGCTGGCGGGGGACTCGGGCGGGGGGGCCAAGAGACCCAGTACTTC
TRBJ2-3 TRBD1 many TRBV11-2 CASSPGTVGYGGTDTQYF TGTGCCAGCAGCCCAGGGACAGTGGGATACGGTGGCACAGATACGCAGTATTTT
TRBJ1-5 TRBD1 few TRBV15 CATSMGQGNQPQHF TGTGCCACCAGCATGGGACAGGGCAATCAGCCCCAGCATTTT
TRBJ2-6 NA many TRBV28 CASSFGGTGANVLTF TGTGCCAGCAGTTTCGGGGGTACTGGGGCCAACGTCCTGACTTTC
TRBJ2-3 NA many TRBV7-8 CASSPLAKGTDTQYF TGTGCCAGCAGCCCGCTAGCTAAAGGCACAGATACGCAGTATTTT
TRBJ1-2 NA many TRBV7-2 CASSLSPADGYTF TGTGCCAGCAGCTTAAGTCCCGCAGATGGCTACACCTTC
TRBJ1-1 NA many TRBV6-2/TRBV6-3 CASSFIRRGRPLGNTEAFF TGTGCCAGCAGTTTCATCCGCCGGGGGCGCCCCTTGGGGAACACTGAAGCTTTCTTT
TRBJ2-1 NA few TRBV6-2/TRBV6-3 CASRETGPKEQFF TGTGCCAGCAGAGAGACGGGGCCCAAAGAGCAGTTCTTC
TRBJ1-2 NA many TRBV11-2 CASSGGRGGGYTF TGTGCCAGCAGCGGGGGACGCGGGGGAGGCTACACCTTC
TRBJ2-3 NA NA TRBV5-1 CASSPTTGRGTDTQYF TGCGCCAGCAGCCCTACAACCGGCCGGGGTACAGATACGCAGTATTTT
TRBJ2-5 NA many TRBV10-3 CAISMDGTKETQYF TGTGCCATCAGTATGGACGGCACCAAAGAGACCCAGTACTTC
TRBJ2-3 TRBD2 many TRBV7-3 CASSPGTSGSAADTQYF TGTGCCAGCAGCCCGGGGACTAGCGGGAGCGCCGCAGATACGCAGTATTTT
TRBJ2-1 TRBD2 many TRBV7-2 CASSSSGARYNEQFF TGTGCCAGCAGCTCTAGCGGGGCCCGCTACAATGAGCAGTTCTTC
TRBJ1-5 TRBD1 NA TRBV7-9 CASSPTGQGNQPQHF TGTGCCAGCAGCCCGACAGGGCAAGGCAATCAGCCCCAGCATTTT
TRBJ2-7 NA few TRBV6-6 CASSPGTEQYF TGTGCCAGCAGTCCTGGTACTGAGCAGTACTTC
TRBJ1-6 TRBD1 many TRBV20-1 CSATPGQLNSPLHF TGCAGTGCGACCCCGGGACAGCTCAATTCACCCCTCCACTTT
TRBJ2-1 NA many TRBV7-2 CASSLARDNEQFF TGTGCCAGCAGCTTAGCTAGGGACAATGAGCAGTTCTTC
TRBJ2-1 TRBD2 many TRBV7-2 CASSLAGTSYNEQFF TGTGCCAGCAGCTTAGCCGGGACTAGCTACAATGAGCAGTTCTTC
TRBJ2-4 NA few TRBV29-1 CSVLDSGVQYF TGCAGCGTCTTAGACAGTGGGGTTCAGTACTTC
TRBJ1-3 NA NA TRBV10-2 CASSEPRGNSGNTIYF TGCGCCAGCAGTGAGCCTCGGGGCAACTCTGGAAACACCATATATTTT
TRBJ2-3 TRBD2 NA TRBV28 CATSGSWADTQYF TGTGCCACCAGCGGGAGTTGGGCAGATACGCAGTATTTT
TRBJ1-5 NA many TRBV6-2/TRBV6-3 CASSYLGRRNNQPQHF TGTGCCAGCAGTTACTTGGGACGGAGGAACAATCAGCCCCAGCATTTT
TRBJ2-7 NA few TRBV29-1 CSVEGGQLSYEQYF TGCAGCGTTGAGGGGGGACAACTCTCCTACGAGCAGTACTTC
TRBJ2-2 NA NA TRBV11-2 CASSLDRLGIGELFF TGTGCCAGCAGCTTAGATCGATTGGGTATCGGGGAGCTGTTTTTT
TRBJ1-5 TRBD1 many TRBV18 CASSPQGTAGNQPQHF TGTGCCAGCTCACCACAAGGGACAGCGGGGAATCAGCCCCAGCATTTT
TRBJ1-3 NA many TRBV7-6 CASSSPAGGGNTIYF TGTGCCAGCAGTTCCCCGGCGGGCGGTGGAAACACCATATATTTT
TRBJ2-1 TRBD2 many TRBV20-1 CSASRKRGARGSYNEQFF TGCAGTGCTTCCCGCAAGCGGGGGGCCCGGGGATCCTACAATGAGCAGTTCTTC
TRBJ2-5 NA many TRBV7-9 CASSLKGETQYF TGTGCCAGCAGCTTAAAAGGGGAGACCCAGTACTTC
TRBJ2-5 NA many TRBV28 CASIPGMGETQYF TGTGCCAGCATTCCAGGGATGGGAGAGACCCAGTACTTC
TRBJ2-1 NA many TRBV7-2 CASSLLGRGSSYNEQFF TGTGCCAGCAGCTTATTGGGGCGGGGTTCCTCCTACAATGAGCAGTTCTTC
TRBJ1-5 NA many TRBV12-3/TRBV12-4 CASSPAHRGNQPQHF TGTGCCAGCAGCCCCGCCCATAGAGGCAATCAGCCCCAGCATTTT
TRBJ2-1 NA few TRBV28 CASSLLGNSYNEQFF TGTGCCAGCAGTTTATTGGGGAACTCCTACAATGAGCAGTTCTTC
TRBJ1-5 NA many TRBV19 CASTDYSNQPQHF TGTGCCAGTACGGACTATAGCAATCAGCCCCAGCATTTT
TRBJ1-5 TRBD1 many TRBV12-3/TRBV12-4 CASSLLTGGESNQPQHF TGTGCCAGCAGTTTATTGACAGGGGGAGAAAGCAATCAGCCCCAGCATTTT
TRBJ2-5 TRBD2 NA TRBV12-3/TRBV12-4 CASRLAGAGETQYF TGTGCCAGCCGGCTAGCGGGGGCCGGGGAGACCCAGTACTTC
TRBJ1-1 TRBD1 many TRBV19 CASSMVGQVIDTEAFF TGTGCCAGTAGTATGGTCGGACAGGTAATCGACACTGAAGCTTTCTTT
TRBJ2-1 TRBD1 many TRBV6-6 CASRVRDRGKDEQFF TGTGCCAGCAGGGTACGGGACAGGGGCAAAGATGAGCAGTTCTTC
TRBJ1-2 NA few TRBV18 CASSPGPSVNGYTF TGTGCCAGCTCCCCGGGGCCCTCCGTTAATGGCTACACCTTC
TRBJ2-1 NA many TRBV7-8 CASSLQGRYNEQFF TGTGCCAGCAGCTTACAGGGCAGATACAATGAGCAGTTCTTC
TRBJ1-1 TRBD1 NA TRBV29-1 CSVVSGTGTEAFF TGCAGCGTCGTCTCCGGGACAGGTACTGAAGCTTTCTTT
TRBJ2-3 NA many TRBV10-3 CAISESADTQYF TGTGCCATCAGTGAGTCCGCGGATACGCAGTATTTT
TRBJ1-1 NA NA TRBV4-3 CASSQVETPNTEAFF TGCGCCAGCAGCCAAGTTGAGACACCGAACACTGAAGCTTTCTTT
TRBJ1-2 NA many TRBV12-3/TRBV12-4 CASSLVMGTLENYGYTF TGTGCCAGCAGTTTAGTCATGGGGACGTTAGAGAACTATGGCTACACCTTC
TRBJ2-7 NA NA TRBV19 CASSIDPVYEQYF TGTGCCAGTAGTATAGATCCAGTCTACGAGCAGTACTTC
TRBJ2-5 TRBD2 many TRBV7-6 CASSSLAAGAGETQYF TGTGCCAGCAGCTCCCTAGCTGCGGGAGCGGGAGAGACCCAGTACTTC
TRBJ2-1 NA many TRBV7-2 CASSLVYAGEQFF TGTGCCAGCAGCTTAGTGTACGCGGGGGAGCAGTTCTTC
TRBJ2-7 TRBD2 many TRBV7-2 CASSLETSGGDYEQYF TGTGCCAGCAGCTTAGAGACTAGCGGGGGGGACTACGAGCAGTACTTC